This passage covers 18 T cell receptor beta chains from one sample sequenced in a study of blood T cells in healthy people across ages (dated by TCRdb to the mid-2010s). Receptor libraries were prepared by 5' RACE. The sequencer listed for this sample is Illumina HiSeq 2500. A second PCR of about 6 to 11 cycles was performed with a sample-barcoded 5' primer and a J-beta primer mix. The public reads were reprocessed in TCRdb via fastp at Q25 and MiXCR, keeping in-frame beta chains. CDR3 protein sequences are deduplicated, and each keeps its most common genes and DNA. This sample holds 700,000 to 900,000 distinct CDR3 sequences; around a quarter were observed only once. In total, the top ten clones hold about 2.9% of the sample. The same specimen was also included in a second study, on T cells of mothers and their children.

The material sequenced was blood. The receptors here all came from a boy under 18 in good health.

This clonotype has at least ten counts. The chain uses TRBV6-1 and TRBJ2-5, with 7 positions matching TRBD1. The CDR3 is made up of 14 amino acids. Germline CDR1 MNHNS, CDR2 SASEGT. The junction had 6 bases not matched to a gene; V was cut back by 4 bases and J by 4 bases. The CDR3 reads CASSGRQGRETQYF. CDR3 bases: TGTGCCAGCAGTGGGAGACAGGGTCGAGAGACCCAGTACTTC.

V is TRBV12-3 or TRBV12-4 and J is TRBJ2-1; D unresolved. Trimming took off 2 bases at V and 3 bases at J, with 11 bases between the two ends. The CDR3 is 15 amino acids. For the CDR3, the DNA is TGTGCCAGCAGTTTAACAGCTTTCGGCTACAATGAGCAGTTCTTC. Translation gives CASSLTAFGYNEQFF.

Details on this clonotype: Mismatch with germline at one junction end may stem from a read error. The chain is built from TRBV7-2 and TRBJ2-7; 10 bases map to TRBD2. The CDR3 spans 17 residues. Germline loops: CDR1 SGHTA, CDR2 FQGNSA. CDR3 nucleotide sequence: TGCGCCAGCAGCCCTTACGGGACTAGCGATTCAGTATACGAGCAGTACTTC. Translated: CASSPYGTSDSVYEQYF.

This clonotype was seen only a few times. The genes are TRBV27 and TRBJ2-1; either TRBD1 or TRBD2 may fit D (7 bases each). The J call is in doubt because the DNA end fits TRBJ2-7 better. The germline V gene encodes CDR1 MNHEY and CDR2 SMNVEV (reference sequence). The CDR3 runs to 16 residues. Here the CDR3 reads CASSPLPTGRGYEQYF. CDR3 sequence (DNA): TGTGCCAGCAGTCCCCTTCCGACAGGGAGGGGCTACGAGCAGTACTTC.

The chain joins TRBV12-3 or TRBV12-4 to TRBJ1-4; maybe TRBD1 (6 bases). The CDR3 consists of 16 residues. Trimming pared 5 bases from V and 2 bases from J, leaving 15 bases between. The CDR3 here is CASSRPTGTTNEKLFF. The CDR3 DNA sequence: TGTGCCAGCAGTCGCCCTACAGGGACGACTAATGAAAAACTGTTTTTT.

The rearrangement uses TRBV15 and TRBJ1-1; no clear D. Germline CDR1 and CDR2: LNHNV and YYDKDF (reference sequence). CDR3 length equals 13 residues. V lost 3 bases and J lost 4, with 9 bases in between. CDR3 DNA sequence: TGTGCCACCAGCAGGGAGCGTCTCACTGAAGCTTTCTTT. Amino acid sequence: CATSRERLTEAFF. Full variable domain (missing parts from reference TRBV15 and TRBJ1-1): DAMVIQNPRYQVTQFGKPVTLSCSQTLNHNVMYWYQQKSSQAPKLLFHYYDKDFNNEADTPDNFQSRRPNTSFCFLDIRSPGLGDTAMYLCATSRERLTEAFFGQGTRLTVV.

This clonotype was found a few times. The chain couples TRBV7-2 to TRBJ2-1; 10 bases map to TRBD2. The CDR3 covers 18 residues. CDR1 is SGHTA and CDR2 is FQGNSA in the germline V gene. V trimming: 3 bases; J trimming: 4 bases; junction bases outside the gene matches: 12. DNA for the CDR3: TGTGCCAGCAGCTTCCCCTCGACGATAGCGGGGGGATACAATGAGCAGTTCTTC. It translates to CASSFPSTIAGGYNEQFF.

In DNA form, the CDR3 reads TGTGCCAGCAGTTTCGCCGGGCGGCAGTACTTC. This sequence encodes CASSFAGRQYF. This sequence joins TRBV12-3 or TRBV12-4 and TRBJ2-7; D is uncertain. The CDR3 sequence is 11 residues long. Trimming cost V 3 bases and J 9 bases, with 9 bases left between them.

The CDR3 is CASSLITPGQGSYEQYF. The CDR3 DNA follows: TGTGCCAGCAGTCTAATTACGCCGGGACAGGGGTCTTACGAGCAGTACTTC. The chain is built from TRBV2 and TRBJ2-7, with 10 bases fitting TRBD1. The CDR3 runs to 17 residues. Trimming took 5 bases from V and 4 from J; bases not matched to a gene: 14. The V gene's germline CDR1 is SNHLY and CDR2 FYNNEI.

This chain uses TRBV10-3 with TRBJ2-5, with D possibly called TRBD1 or TRBD2 (7 bases each). The CDR3 is 13 amino acids. V lost 10 bases and J 4 bases, leaving 16 bases between the germline ends. The V gene's germline CDR1 is ENHRY and CDR2 SYGVKD. DNA for the CDR3: TGTGCCAACGGGGGAGGGGGCATAGAGACCCAGTACTTC. Its protein is CANGGGGIETQYF.

This clonotype was seen a few times. This chain joins TRBV10-3 and TRBJ2-5; 7 positions match TRBD1. The CDR3 consists of 15 residues. The ends lost 6 bases at V and 2 bases at J; junction bases unmatched: 9. Germline lookup yields CDR1 ENHRY and CDR2 SYGVKD. The CDR3 region has the DNA TGTGCCATCAGGTCCCCGACAGGGACGCAAGAGACCCAGTACTTC. Translating gives CAIRSPTGTQETQYF.

This clonotype was counted many times. This chain links TRBV2 with TRBJ2-5, with D unresolved. The V end lost 4 bases, the J end lost 11 bases, and 14 bases lay between the germline ends. The CDR3 length is 12 residues. Germline V gives CDR1 SNHLY, CDR2 FYNNEI. In DNA, the CDR3 is TGTGCCAGCAGTGGAGACCCGGCAGCGCAGTACTTC. Its protein product is CASSGDPAAQYF.

DNA of the CDR3: TGTGCCAGCAGCTTAATAGGCGACGGCACTGAAGCTTTCTTT. This encodes CASSLIGDGTEAFF. This chain joins TRBV7-3 and TRBJ1-1; D remains ambiguous. This CDR3 has 14 residues. V lost 1 base and J 4 bases, leaving 10 bases between the germline ends. Germline V CDR1 and CDR2: SGHTA, FQGTGA. Variable domain in full (rest from reference TRBV7-3 and TRBJ1-1): GAGVSQTPSNKVTEKGKYVELRCDPISGHTALYWYRQSLGQGPEFLIYFQGTGAADDSGLPNDRFFAVRPEGSVSTLKIQRTERGDSAVYLCASSLIGDGTEAFFGQGTRLTVV.

V and J are TRBV20-1 and TRBJ1-4; perhaps TRBD1 as D (5 bases). The CDR3 is made up of 13 amino acids. V gave up 3 bases and J gave up 5 bases, with 10 bases separating them. The germline V gene has CDR1 DFQATT and CDR2 SNEGSKA (reference sequence). DNA of the CDR3: TGCAGTGCTAGCGAGGGACGGAATGAAAAACTGTTTTTT. As protein: CSASEGRNEKLFF.

The gene calls are TRBV29-1 and TRBJ1-4; no clear D gene. Germline values: CDR1 SQVTM, CDR2 ANQGSEA. The CDR3 spans 11 residues. Between the trimmed V and J ends, which lost 4 bases and 8 bases, there was a span of 8 bases. Here the CDR3 reads CSVGKTEKLFF. In nucleotides, the CDR3 is TGCAGCGTTGGGAAGACCGAAAAACTGTTTTTT.

V and J are TRBV20-1 and TRBJ2-7, with D perhaps matching TRBD2 (5 bases). Germline CDR1 DFQATT, CDR2 SNEGSKA (reference sequence). Trimming shortened V by 3 bases and J by 3 bases, and 15 bases separated the two germline ends. The CDR3 spans 14 residues. Here the CDR3 reads CSARSLASSYEQYF. Here the CDR3 DNA reads TGCAGTGCTAGGAGTCTGGCTAGCAGCTACGAGCAGTACTTC.

As for this clonotype: The junction differs from germline at one of its ends, possibly a read error. The chain combines TRBV7-3 with TRBJ1-1; tentatively, D is TRBD1 (6 bases). The germline CDR1 and CDR2 sequences are SGHTA and FQGTGA. The CDR3 is 14 residues long. In DNA, the CDR3 is TGTGCCAGCCGCTTAACGGGGGGGCACACTGAAGCTTTCTTT. Translating it yields CASRLTGGHTEAFF.

The rearrangement joins TRBV7-3 to TRBJ2-2, with D maybe TRBD2 (6 bases). Germline CDR1 and CDR2: SGHTA and FQGTGA. This CDR3 is built from 16 residues. The V and J ends lost 5 bases and 4 bases respectively, with 17 bases between them. The CDR3 protein is CASSPPGGYSTGELFF. For the CDR3, the DNA is TGTGCCAGCAGCCCCCCAGGAGGGTATAGCACCGGGGAGCTGTTTTTT.